This is a list of T cell receptor beta chains from one sample in a study of T cell responses to AZD1222 COVID-19 vaccine. The assay was immunoSEQ multiplex PCR, and TCRdb's table has in-frame clones only and misses some. The table shows some 190,000 clones, with 88% occurring only once. This sample comprised peripheral blood, obtained on day 0 of AZD1222 vaccination. These receptors were obtained from an adult in good health. Each CDR3 is given with its conserved first and last residue. D genes are given only for firm matches. Clone size is given for some rows only: seen once, a few or many times, or a class if the clone is expanded.

d_gene: TRBD2; j_gene: TRBJ2-7; len: 14; v_gene: TRBV2; abundance: .; CDR3aa: CASSEGASGGEQYF; CDR3nt: TGTGCCAGCAGTGAAGGGGCTAGCGGGGGCGAGCAGTACTTC
d_gene: .; j_gene: TRBJ1-1; len: 16; v_gene: TRBV19; abundance: once; CDR3aa: CASSINAGGAATEAFF; CDR3nt: TGTGCCAGTAGTATAAATGCCGGGGGGGCAGCCACTGAAGCTTTCTTT
d_gene: .; j_gene: TRBJ2-3; len: 15; v_gene: TRBV11-2; abundance: few; CDR3aa: CASSSWTDNTDTQYF; CDR3nt: TGTGCCAGCAGCTCGTGGACAGATAACACAGATACGCAGTATTTT
d_gene: TRBD2; j_gene: TRBJ2-1; len: 18; v_gene: TRBV5-4; abundance: .; CDR3aa: CASTPVLIRGGTYNEQFF; CDR3nt: TGTGCCAGCACCCCTGTACTAATCCGGGGGGGGACCTACAATGAGCAGTTCTTC
d_gene: TRBD2; j_gene: TRBJ2-7; len: 15; v_gene: TRBV27; abundance: .; CDR3aa: CASSLSPLGRDEQYF; CDR3nt: TGTGCCAGCAGTTTATCCCCGTTGGGGAGGGACGAGCAGTACTTC
d_gene: TRBD1; j_gene: TRBJ1-1; len: 19; v_gene: TRBV27; abundance: .; CDR3aa: CASSPPLGDRGRWGAKAFF; CDR3nt: TGTGCCAGCAGTCCCCCCCTGGGGGACAGGGGGCGCTGGGGTGCTAAAGCTTTCTTT
d_gene: TRBD2; j_gene: TRBJ2-1; len: 13; v_gene: TRBV27; abundance: .; CDR3aa: CASSRAGVSEQFF; CDR3nt: TGTGCCAGCAGTCGGGCGGGGGTGAGCGAGCAGTTCTTC
d_gene: .; j_gene: TRBJ1-5; len: 14; v_gene: TRBV18; abundance: .; CDR3aa: CASSLSGGDQPQHF; CDR3nt: TGTGCCAGCTCACTTTCAGGCGGGGACCAGCCCCAGCATTTT
d_gene: TRBD1; j_gene: TRBJ1-2; len: 14; v_gene: TRBV28; abundance: .; CDR3aa: CASIKDRVDDGYTF; CDR3nt: TGTGCCAGCATCAAGGACAGGGTGGATGATGGCTACACCTTC
d_gene: .; j_gene: TRBJ1-1; len: 13; v_gene: TRBV2; abundance: .; CDR3aa: CASSEANGAEAFF; CDR3nt: TGTGCCAGCAGTGAAGCCAACGGGGCTGAAGCTTTCTTT
d_gene: TRBD1; j_gene: TRBJ1-5; len: 14; v_gene: TRBV5-1; abundance: .; CDR3aa: CASSLGSQGQPQHF; CDR3nt: TGCGCCAGCAGCTTGGGCTCACAGGGGCAGCCCCAGCATTTT
d_gene: .; j_gene: TRBJ1-1; len: 15; v_gene: TRBV9; abundance: .; CDR3aa: CASSVGAQANTEAFF; CDR3nt: TGTGCCAGCAGCGTAGGGGCCCAGGCGAACACTGAAGCTTTCTTT
d_gene: .; j_gene: TRBJ1-2; len: 14; v_gene: TRBV5-5; abundance: once; CDR3aa: CASSFTLRRYGYTF; CDR3nt: TGTGCCAGCAGCTTTACGTTACGGCGCTATGGCTACACCTTC
d_gene: TRBD2; j_gene: TRBJ2-5; len: 15; v_gene: TRBV7-3; abundance: .; CDR3aa: CASSATSGARETQYF; CDR3nt: TGTGCCAGCAGCGCGACTAGCGGGGCCCGGGAGACCCAGTACTTC